The sample holds many counts of the clone carrying this T cell receptor beta chain. The antigen remains unidentified. From the germline J gene comes the end of the CDR3, since the read stops 3 residues before it. Germline CDR1 SGHKS, CDR2 YYEKEE (reference sequence). V was pared by 4 bases and J by 7 bases, with 17 bases between. The CDR3 extends over 14 amino acids. This entry comes from a study of T cell clonality in common variable immunodeficiency. Study-wide results and caveats: Common variable immunodeficiency TCR beta sequences reportedly had fewer deletions and N-nucleotide insertions.

TCRdb keeps only in-frame clones here, not all; method: immunoSEQ multiplex PCR. There are 75,000 to 85,000 clones in the sample, none observed a single time. The V gene is TRBV5-5, the J gene TRBJ1-2, with D tentatively TRBD1 (6 bases). The sequence was collected from a person aged 18 to 75 in good health. Sequences were obtained from peripheral blood mononuclear cells. The CDR3 bases that were read are TGTGCCAGCAGCCGAATACAGGGCGCTGGTGGC. Protein sequence: CASSRIQGAGG. The entire CDR3 protein reads CASSRIQGAGGYTF.